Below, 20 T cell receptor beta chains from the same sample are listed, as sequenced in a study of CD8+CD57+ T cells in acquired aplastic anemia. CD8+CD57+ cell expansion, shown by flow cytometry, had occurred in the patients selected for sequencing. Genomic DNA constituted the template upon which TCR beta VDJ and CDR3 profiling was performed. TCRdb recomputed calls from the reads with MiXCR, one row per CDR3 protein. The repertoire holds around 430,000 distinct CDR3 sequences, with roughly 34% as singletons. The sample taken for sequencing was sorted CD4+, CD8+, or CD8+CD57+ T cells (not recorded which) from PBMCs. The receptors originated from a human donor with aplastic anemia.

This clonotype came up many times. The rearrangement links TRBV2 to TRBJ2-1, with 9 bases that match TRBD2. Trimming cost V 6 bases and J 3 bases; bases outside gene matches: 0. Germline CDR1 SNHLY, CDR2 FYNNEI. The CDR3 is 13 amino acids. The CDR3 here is CASRRGGYNEQFF. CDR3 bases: TGTGCCAGCAGGCGGGGGGGCTACAATGAGCAGTTCTTC.

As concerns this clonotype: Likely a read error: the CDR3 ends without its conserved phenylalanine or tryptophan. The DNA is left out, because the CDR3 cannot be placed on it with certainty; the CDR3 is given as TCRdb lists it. CDR3: CATSRQCP. This chain joins TRBV15 and TRBJ1-1. CDR1 LNHNV and CDR2 YYDKDF come from the germline V gene (reference sequence). 8 amino acids form the CDR3, both terminal residues included.

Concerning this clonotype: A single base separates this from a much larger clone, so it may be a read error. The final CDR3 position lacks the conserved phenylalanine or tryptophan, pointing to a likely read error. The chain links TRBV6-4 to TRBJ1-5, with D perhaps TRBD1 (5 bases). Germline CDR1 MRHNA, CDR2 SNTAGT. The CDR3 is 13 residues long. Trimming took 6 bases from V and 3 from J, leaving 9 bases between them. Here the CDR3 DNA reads TGTGCCAGCAGCGCACAGGTCAATCAGCCCCAGCATCTT. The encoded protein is CASSAQVNQPQHL.

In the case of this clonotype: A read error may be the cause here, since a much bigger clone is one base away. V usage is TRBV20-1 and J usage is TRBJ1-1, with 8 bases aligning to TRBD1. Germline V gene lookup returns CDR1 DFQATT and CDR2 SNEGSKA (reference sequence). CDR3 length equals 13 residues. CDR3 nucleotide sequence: TGCAGTGTTCGACAGGGGAGCGGTACTGAAGCTTCCTTT. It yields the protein CSVRQGSGTEASF.

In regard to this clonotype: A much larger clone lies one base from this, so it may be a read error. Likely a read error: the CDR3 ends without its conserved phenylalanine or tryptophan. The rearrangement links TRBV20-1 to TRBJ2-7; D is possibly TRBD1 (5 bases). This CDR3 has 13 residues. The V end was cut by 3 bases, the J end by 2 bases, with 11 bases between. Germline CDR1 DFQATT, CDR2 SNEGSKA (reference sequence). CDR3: CSASMTVAYEQYS. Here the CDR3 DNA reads TGCAGTGCTAGCATGACAGTAGCCTACGAGCAGTACTCC.

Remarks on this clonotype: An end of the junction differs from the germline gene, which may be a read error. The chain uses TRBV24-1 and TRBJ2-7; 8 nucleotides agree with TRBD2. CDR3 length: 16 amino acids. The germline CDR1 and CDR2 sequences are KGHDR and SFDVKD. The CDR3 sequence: CATSDSTGTSPDEQYF. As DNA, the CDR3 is TGTGCCACCAGCGATTCAACAGGGACTAGTCCCGACGAGCAGTACTTC.

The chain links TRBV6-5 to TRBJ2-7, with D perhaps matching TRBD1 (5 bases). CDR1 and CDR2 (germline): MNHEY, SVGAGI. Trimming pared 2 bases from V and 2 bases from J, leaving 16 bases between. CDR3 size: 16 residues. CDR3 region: CASSYLTRVSPYEQYF. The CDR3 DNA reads TGTGCCAGCAGTTACCTAACCAGGGTGAGTCCCTACGAGCAGTACTTC.

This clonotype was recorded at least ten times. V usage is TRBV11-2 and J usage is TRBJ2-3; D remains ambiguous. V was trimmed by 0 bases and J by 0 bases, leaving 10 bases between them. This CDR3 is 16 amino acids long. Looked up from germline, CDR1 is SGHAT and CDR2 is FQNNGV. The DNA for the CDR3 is TGTGCCAGCAGCTTAGATCCGTACTCAAGCACAGATACGCAGTATTTT. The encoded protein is CASSLDPYSSTDTQYF.

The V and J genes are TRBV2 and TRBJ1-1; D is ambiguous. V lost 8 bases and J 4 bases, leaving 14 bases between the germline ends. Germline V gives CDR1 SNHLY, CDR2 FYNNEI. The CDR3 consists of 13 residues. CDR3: CASQREEGTEAFF. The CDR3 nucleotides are TGTGCCAGCCAACGCGAGGAGGGCACTGAAGCTTTCTTT.

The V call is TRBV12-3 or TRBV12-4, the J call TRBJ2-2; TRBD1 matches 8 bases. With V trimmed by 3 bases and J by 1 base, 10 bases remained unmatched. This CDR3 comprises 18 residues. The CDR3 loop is CASSFQGARGWNTGELFF. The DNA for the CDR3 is TGTGCCAGCAGTTTCCAGGGGGCCCGAGGGTGGAACACCGGGGAGCTGTTTTTT.

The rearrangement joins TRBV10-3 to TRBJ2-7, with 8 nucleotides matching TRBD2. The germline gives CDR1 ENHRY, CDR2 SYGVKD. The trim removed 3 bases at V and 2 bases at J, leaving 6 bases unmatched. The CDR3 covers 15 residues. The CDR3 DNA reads TGTGCCATCAGTGATTCGCGGGGGGAAACCTACGAGCAGTACTTC. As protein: CAISDSRGETYEQYF.

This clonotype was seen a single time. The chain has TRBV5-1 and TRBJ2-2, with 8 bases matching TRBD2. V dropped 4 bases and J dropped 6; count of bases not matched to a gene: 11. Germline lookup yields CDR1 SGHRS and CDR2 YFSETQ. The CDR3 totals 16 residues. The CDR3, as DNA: TGCGCCAGCAGCGACCCAGCGGGAGCGGGCTCCGGGGAGCTGTTTTTT. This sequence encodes CASSDPAGAGSGELFF.

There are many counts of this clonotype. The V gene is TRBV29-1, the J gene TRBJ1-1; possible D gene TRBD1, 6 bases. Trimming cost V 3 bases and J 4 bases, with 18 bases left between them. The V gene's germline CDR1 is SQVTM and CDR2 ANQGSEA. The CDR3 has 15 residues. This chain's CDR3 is CSVDTPRGWGTEAFF. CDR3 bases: TGCAGCGTTGATACTCCCAGGGGTTGGGGCACTGAAGCTTTCTTT.

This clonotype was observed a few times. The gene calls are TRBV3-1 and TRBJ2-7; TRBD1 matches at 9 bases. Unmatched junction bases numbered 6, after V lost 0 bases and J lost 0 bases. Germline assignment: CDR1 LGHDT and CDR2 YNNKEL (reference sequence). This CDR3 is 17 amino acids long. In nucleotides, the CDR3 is TGTGCCAGCAGCCAAGAACAGGGGGCCGATAGCTCCTACGAGCAGTACTTC. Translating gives CASSQEQGADSSYEQYF.

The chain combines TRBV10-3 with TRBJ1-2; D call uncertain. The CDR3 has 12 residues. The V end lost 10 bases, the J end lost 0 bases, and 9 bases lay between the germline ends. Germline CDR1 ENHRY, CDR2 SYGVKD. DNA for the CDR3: TGTGCCAAGGAGGGCGCTAACTATGGCTACACCTTC. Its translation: CAKEGANYGYTF.

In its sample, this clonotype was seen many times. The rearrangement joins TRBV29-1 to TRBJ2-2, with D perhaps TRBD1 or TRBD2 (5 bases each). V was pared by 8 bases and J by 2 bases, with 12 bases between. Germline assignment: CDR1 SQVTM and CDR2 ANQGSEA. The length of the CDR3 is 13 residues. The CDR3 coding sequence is TGCAGCTCGAGGGGCAGTAACACCGGGGAGCTGTTTTTT. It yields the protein CSSRGSNTGELFF.

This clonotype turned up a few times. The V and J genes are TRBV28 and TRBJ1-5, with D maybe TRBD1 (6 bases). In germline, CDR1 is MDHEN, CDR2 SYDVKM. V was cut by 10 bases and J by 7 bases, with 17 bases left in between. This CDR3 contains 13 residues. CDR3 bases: TGTGCCACCGCAGGGGCTGCTGGCCAGCCCCAGCATTTT. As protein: CATAGAAGQPQHF.

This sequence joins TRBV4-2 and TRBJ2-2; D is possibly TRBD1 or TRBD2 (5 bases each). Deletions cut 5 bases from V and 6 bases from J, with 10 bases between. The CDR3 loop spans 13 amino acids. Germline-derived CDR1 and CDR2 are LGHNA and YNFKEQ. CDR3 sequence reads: CASSFVGAGELFF. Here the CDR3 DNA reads TGTGCCAGCAGCTTTGTGGGGGCCGGGGAGCTGTTTTTT.

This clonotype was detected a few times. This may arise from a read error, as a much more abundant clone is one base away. Here the CDR3 DNA reads TGTGCCAGCATATCACAGGGAATGAGCGAAGAACTGTTTTTT. This gives the protein CASISQGMSEELFF. V and J are TRBV2 and TRBJ1-4; weak D call: TRBD1 (6 bases). This CDR3 has 14 amino acids. V was trimmed by 7 bases and J by 12 bases, leaving 21 bases between them. The germline CDR1 and CDR2 sequences are SNHLY and FYNNEI. Combining the CDR3 with reference TRBV2 and TRBJ1-4 gives the whole variable domain EPEVTQTPSHQVTQMGQEVILRCVPISNHLYFYWYRQILGQKVEFLVSFYNNEISEKSEIFDDQFSVERPDGSNFTLKIRSTKLEDSAMYFCASISQGMSEELFFGSGTQLSVL.

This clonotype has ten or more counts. The CDR3 DNA sequence: TGTGCCAGTAGCGAGACTGGGGGCATTGGCTACACCTTC. It translates to CASSETGGIGYTF. This chain connects TRBV19 to TRBJ1-2, with a weak D call TRBD1 (6 bases). Trimming took off 6 bases at V and 7 bases at J, with 15 bases between the two ends. Germline V gives CDR1 LNHDA, CDR2 SQIVND (reference sequence). The CDR3 is 13 residues long.